These T cell receptor beta chains were read from a single sample in a study of blood T cell repertoires in COVID-19. Assay used: immunoSEQ multiplex PCR; TCRdb lists only in-frame clones, some missing. The top ten hold 9.7% of the sample, which has 200,000 to 250,000 clones, around 84% seen once. The sample taken for sequencing was peripheral blood. The receptors shown here come from a man over 45 with active or convalescent COVID-19. The CDR3 runs from the conserved cysteine through the conserved F or W. Fields, in order: clone size, V gene, D gene, J gene, CDR3 DNA, CDR3 protein. D genes are given only for firm matches. Size tells how often a clone was seen (once, few, many) or the class of an expanded clone, and some rows leave it out.

NA,TRBV28,NA,TRBJ2-5,TGTGCCAGCAGTTTATGGATTCCGGGAGAGACCCAGTACTTC,CASSLWIPGETQYF
NA,TRBV20-1,NA,TRBJ1-5,TGCAGCGCACGAGAGAATCAGCCCCAGCATTTT,CSARENQPQHF
once,TRBV12-2,NA,TRBJ2-1,TGTGCAAGTCGCTTAACGCCGTCCCCCTGTTGGCCTAGCGGTCATGAGCAGTTCTTC,CASRLTPSPCWPSGHEQFF
NA,TRBV7-3,NA,TRBJ2-3,TGTGCCAGCAGCTTAGGGGGTGGCGGGGGCTACACAGATACGCAGTATTTT,CASSLGGGGGYTDTQYF
NA,TRBV29-1,TRBD2,TRBJ2-3,TGCAGCGTTCGCCCTAGCGGGGGGACAAGGACAGATACGCAGTATTTT,CSVRPSGGTRTDTQYF
NA,TRBV19,TRBD1,TRBJ2-3,TGTGCCAGTAGCGAGGGACAGGGGTTCACAGATACGCAGTATTTT,CASSEGQGFTDTQYF
NA,TRBV7-2,TRBD1,TRBJ1-6,TGTGCCAGCAGCTTAGCGGGACAGCCTGTTTATAATTCACCCCTCCACTTT,CASSLAGQPVYNSPLHF
NA,TRBV19,TRBD1,TRBJ2-1,TGTGCCAGCCAGCCGGCGTGGACAGGGAACAATGAGCAGTTCTTC,CASQPAWTGNNEQFF
NA,TRBV11-2,NA,TRBJ2-2,TGTGCCAGCAGCCTTACAAGCGCCGGGGAGCTGTTTTTT,CASSLTSAGELFF
NA,TRBV4-2,TRBD2,TRBJ2-1,TGTGCCAGCACCCCCCTAGCGGGGAGTGGTAATGAGCAGTTCTTC,CASTPLAGSGNEQFF
NA,TRBV29-1,NA,TRBJ2-1,TGCAGCGTTATACTAGGGATCTCCTACAATGAGCAGTTCTTC,CSVILGISYNEQFF
NA,TRBV6-1,NA,TRBJ2-7,TGTGCCAGCAGTGATATCAGGACATCCTACGAGCAGTACTTC,CASSDIRTSYEQYF
NA,TRBV11-2,NA,TRBJ1-1,TGTGCCAGCAGCTTAGCCAGGGGGAACACTGAAGCTTTCTTT,CASSLARGNTEAFF
NA,TRBV30,TRBD2,TRBJ2-1,TGTGCCTGGAGTGTACAAGGACTAGCGGTTTACAATGAGCAGTTCTTC,CAWSVQGLAVYNEQFF
many,TRBV24-1,NA,TRBJ1-1,TGTGCCACCAGTGATTCGTCAACAGGGAACACTGAAGCTTTCTTT,CATSDSSTGNTEAFF
NA,TRBV18,NA,TRBJ1-5,TGTGCCAGCTCCCCCGGGAGGGGATCTCCCTCGAATCAGCCCCAGCATTTT,CASSPGRGSPSNQPQHF
NA,TRBV5-1,NA,TRBJ1-4,TGCGCCAGCAGCTTGGAAGCGAATGAAAAACTGTTTTTT,CASSLEANEKLFF
NA,TRBV4-3,TRBD1,TRBJ2-2,TGCGCCAGCAGCCCCCTCAGGGGGTCGAGGGAGCTGTTTTTT,CASSPLRGSRELFF
many,TRBV4-1,NA,TRBJ2-6,TGCGCCAGCAGCTACACTCGGACTTCTGGGGCCAACGTCCTGACTTTC,CASSYTRTSGANVLTF
few,TRBV19,NA,TRBJ1-6,TGTGCCAGTAGTATCAGGGATAATTCACCCCTCCACTTT,CASSIRDNSPLHF
NA,TRBV5-6,NA,TRBJ2-3,TGTGCCAGCAGCCCGGCGGGGTGGAAGAGTGGAGATACGCAGTATTTT,CASSPAGWKSGDTQYF
NA,TRBV7-8,NA,TRBJ1-4,TGTGCCAGCAGCTCGTCAGGCAGGGGTCGAGAAAAACTGTTTTTT,CASSSSGRGREKLFF